This T cell receptor beta chain was documented in a study of blood T cell repertoires in COVID-19 (dated by TCRdb to 2018 to 2021). About the investigation overall: Samples from collaborators originated in the United States, Italy and Spain and spanned both the acute and convalescent phases of COVID-19. Deeply sampled blood TCRbeta repertoires from subjects exposed to, actively infected with, or recovered from COVID-19 were included in the dataset. Where HLA class I and class II types were available, the types were taken from metadata supplied by the sample provider, not from assay-based typing. The prospective study material was composed of cDNA or gDNA derived from T cells, B-cell-depleted T cells, or PBMCs. Nearly every sample came with metadata listing a de-identified subject ID, COVID-19 status, age in years and sex. Samples were obtained from the ongoing ImmuneRACE study (first 160 participants) and from over a thousand subjects provided by 6 global collaborators. A freely available public database, intended as a resource for researchers studying the immune response to SARS-CoV-2, is where the repertoires were released.

TCRbeta CDR3 regions were amplified from genomic DNA by means of the immunoSEQ Assay, a bias-controlled multiplex PCR. In the original analysis: Nucleated cell counts per sample were estimated from amplification of reference gene primers within the assay. To quantify the absolute abundance of each unique TCRbeta CDR3 rearrangement, sequence reads were collapsed and filtered. For each sample, productive Simpson clonality was calculated as the square root of Simpson's diversity index over productive rearrangements. TCRdb re-hosts the immuneACCESS table, in-frame sequences only. Its copies lack some clones; in the studies checked, an unresolved V gene accounts for under half of them, and the cause for the rest is not known. D and trimming come from the DNA, and the V and J calls and clone size come from that table. Recorded for this sample are about 210,000 clones; 84% of them occurred a single time. The ten largest clones represent around 7.3% of the sample.

Collaborating institutions collected whole blood in K2EDTA tubes following their own protocols. Collaborator samples were shipped for TCRbeta analysis as frozen whole blood, isolated PBMCs, or DNA extracted from either sample type. V is trimmed back by 0 bases and J by 0 bases, and the junction contains 2 bases that no gene match accounts for. Taken from cysteine to phenylalanine, the CDR3 has 17 residues. Just the 51-base CDR3 DNA is kept, in frame starting at base 1. CDR1 is given as SGHKS and CDR2 as YYEKEE, both from the germline V gene (reference sequence). This clone was detected only a few times. Its antigen is still unknown. The record has no base qualities; no much larger clone is one base away. What the work shows at the level of the full study, not this receptor alone: How much clinical and demographic metadata was included differed by source and by participant, and the metadata was provided uncurated.

This clonotype was obtained from a woman aged 50 to 60 with active or convalescent COVID-19. The material sequenced was peripheral blood. The sequence joins TRBV5-5 to TRBJ1-4; 10 central nucleotides agree with TRBD1. The CDR3: CASSLGDRGATNEKLFF. The DNA sequence is TGTGCCAGCAGCTTGGGGGACAGGGGTGCAACTAATGAAAAACTGTTTTTT.